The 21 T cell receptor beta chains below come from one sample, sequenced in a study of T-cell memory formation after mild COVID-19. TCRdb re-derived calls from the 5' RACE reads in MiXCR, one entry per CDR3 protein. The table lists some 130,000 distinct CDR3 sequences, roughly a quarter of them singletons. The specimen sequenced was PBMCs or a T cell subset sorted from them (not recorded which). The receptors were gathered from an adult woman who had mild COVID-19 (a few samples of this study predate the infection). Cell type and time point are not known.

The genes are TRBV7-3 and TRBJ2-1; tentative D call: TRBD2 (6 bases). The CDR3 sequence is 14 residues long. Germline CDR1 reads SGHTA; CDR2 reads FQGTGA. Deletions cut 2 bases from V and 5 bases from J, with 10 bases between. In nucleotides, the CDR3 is TGTGCCAGCAGCTTATCCCTAGCGAACAATGAGCAGTTCTTC. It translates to CASSLSLANNEQFF.

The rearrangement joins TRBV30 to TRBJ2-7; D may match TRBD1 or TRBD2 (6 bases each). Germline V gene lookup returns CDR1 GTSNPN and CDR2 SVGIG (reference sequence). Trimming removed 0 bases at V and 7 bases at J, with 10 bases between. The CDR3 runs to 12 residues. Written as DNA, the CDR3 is TGTGCCTGGAGTGTCGGAGGGGGTGAGCAGTACTTC. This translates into CAWSVGGGEQYF.

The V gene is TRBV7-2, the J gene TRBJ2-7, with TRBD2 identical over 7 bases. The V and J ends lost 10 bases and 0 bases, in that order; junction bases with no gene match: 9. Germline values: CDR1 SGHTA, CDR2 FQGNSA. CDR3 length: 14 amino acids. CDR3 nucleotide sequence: TGTGCCACCAGAGAGGGCGGGAGCTCCTACGAGCAGTACTTC. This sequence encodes CATREGGSSYEQYF.

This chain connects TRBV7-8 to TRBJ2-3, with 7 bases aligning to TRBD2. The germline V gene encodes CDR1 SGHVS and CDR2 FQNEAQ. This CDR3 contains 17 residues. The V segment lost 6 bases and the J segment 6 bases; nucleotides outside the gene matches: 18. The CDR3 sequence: CASSPSGVGGHPDTQYF. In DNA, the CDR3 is TGTGCCAGCAGTCCCTCGGGGGTGGGAGGGCACCCGGATACGCAGTATTTT.

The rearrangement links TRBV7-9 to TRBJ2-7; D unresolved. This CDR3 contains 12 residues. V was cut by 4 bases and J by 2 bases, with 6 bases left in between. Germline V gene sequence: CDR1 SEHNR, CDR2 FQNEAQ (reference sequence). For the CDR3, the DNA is TGTGCCAGCAGCTCCCCTACCTACGAGCAGTACTTC. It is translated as CASSSPTYEQYF.

The CDR3 reads CASSFEDRSYEQYF. CDR3 in DNA: TGTGCCAGCAGCTTCGAAGACAGATCCTACGAGCAGTACTTC. V gene TRBV5-6 combines with J gene TRBJ2-7, with a possible D match to TRBD1 (5 bases). Germline lookup yields CDR1 SGHDT and CDR2 YYEEEE. V dropped 2 bases and J dropped 1 base, with 10 bases sitting between them. This CDR3 is built from 14 residues. Variable domain in full (rest from reference TRBV5-6 and TRBJ2-7): DAGVTQSPTHLIKTRGQQVTLRCSPKSGHDTVSWYQQALGQGPQFIFQYYEEEERQRGNFPDRFSGHQFPNYSSELNVNALLLGDSALYLCASSFEDRSYEQYFGPGTRLTVT.

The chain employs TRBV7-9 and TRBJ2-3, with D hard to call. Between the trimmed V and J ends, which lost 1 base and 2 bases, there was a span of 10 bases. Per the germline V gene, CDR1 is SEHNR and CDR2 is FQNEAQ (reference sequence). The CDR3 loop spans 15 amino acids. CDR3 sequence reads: CASSLGESSTDTQYF. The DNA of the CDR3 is TGTGCCAGCAGCTTAGGAGAATCCTCCACAGATACGCAGTATTTT.

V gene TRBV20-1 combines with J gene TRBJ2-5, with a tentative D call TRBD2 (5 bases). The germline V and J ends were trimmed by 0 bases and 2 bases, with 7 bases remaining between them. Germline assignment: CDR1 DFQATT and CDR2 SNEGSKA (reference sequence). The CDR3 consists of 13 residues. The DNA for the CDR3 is TGCAGTGCTAGAGATCAGCGGCAAGAGACCCAGTACTTC. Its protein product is CSARDQRQETQYF.

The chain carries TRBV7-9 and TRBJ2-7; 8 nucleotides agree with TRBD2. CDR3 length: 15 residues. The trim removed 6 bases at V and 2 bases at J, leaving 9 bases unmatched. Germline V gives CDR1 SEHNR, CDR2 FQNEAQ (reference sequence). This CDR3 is CASRGRGAPAYEQYF. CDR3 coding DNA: TGTGCCAGCAGAGGGCGGGGGGCCCCGGCCTACGAGCAGTACTTC.

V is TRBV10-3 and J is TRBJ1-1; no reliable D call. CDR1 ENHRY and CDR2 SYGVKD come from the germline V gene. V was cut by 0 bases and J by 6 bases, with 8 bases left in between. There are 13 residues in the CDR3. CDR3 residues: CAISESIRAEAFF. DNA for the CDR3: TGTGCCATCAGTGAGTCGATAAGAGCTGAAGCTTTCTTT.

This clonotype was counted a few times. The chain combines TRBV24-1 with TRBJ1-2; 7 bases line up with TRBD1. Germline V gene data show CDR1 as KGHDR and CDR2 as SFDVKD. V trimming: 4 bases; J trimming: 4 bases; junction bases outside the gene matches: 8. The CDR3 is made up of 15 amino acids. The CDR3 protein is CATSDPRTGAYGYTF. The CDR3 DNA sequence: TGTGCCACCAGTGACCCGCGGACAGGCGCCTATGGCTACACCTTC.

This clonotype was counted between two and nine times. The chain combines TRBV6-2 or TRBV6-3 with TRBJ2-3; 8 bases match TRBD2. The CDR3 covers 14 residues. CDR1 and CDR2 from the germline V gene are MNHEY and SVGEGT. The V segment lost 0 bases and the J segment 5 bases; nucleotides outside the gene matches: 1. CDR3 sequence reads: CASSYSRGEDTQYF. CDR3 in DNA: TGTGCCAGCAGTTACTCGCGGGGGGAAGATACGCAGTATTTT.

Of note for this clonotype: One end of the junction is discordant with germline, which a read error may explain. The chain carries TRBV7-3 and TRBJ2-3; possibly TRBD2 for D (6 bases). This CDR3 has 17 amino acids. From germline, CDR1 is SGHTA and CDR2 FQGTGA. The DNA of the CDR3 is TGTGCCAACAGCTTAGGATTCGGGTCGGGGGACACAGATACGCAGTATTTT. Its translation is CANSLGFGSGDTDTQYF.

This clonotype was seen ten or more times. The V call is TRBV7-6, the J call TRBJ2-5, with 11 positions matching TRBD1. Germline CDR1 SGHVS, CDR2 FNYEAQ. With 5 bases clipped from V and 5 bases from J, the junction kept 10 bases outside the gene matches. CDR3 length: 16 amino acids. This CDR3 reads CASSIPADRGRETQYF. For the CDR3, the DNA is TGTGCCAGCAGCATTCCTGCGGACAGGGGGCGGGAGACCCAGTACTTC.

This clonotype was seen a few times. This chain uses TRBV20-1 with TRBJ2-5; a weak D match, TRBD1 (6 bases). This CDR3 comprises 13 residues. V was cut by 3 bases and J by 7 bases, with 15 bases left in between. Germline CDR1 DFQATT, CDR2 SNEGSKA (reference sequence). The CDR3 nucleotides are TGCAGTGCTAGGGCGAAGGGGGATGTGACCCAGTACTTC. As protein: CSARAKGDVTQYF.

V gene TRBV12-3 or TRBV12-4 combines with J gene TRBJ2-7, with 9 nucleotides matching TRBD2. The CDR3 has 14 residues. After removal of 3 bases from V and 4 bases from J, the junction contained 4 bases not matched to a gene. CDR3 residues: CASSFVAGVYEQYF. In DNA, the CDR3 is TGTGCCAGCAGTTTCGTAGCGGGAGTGTACGAGCAGTACTTC.

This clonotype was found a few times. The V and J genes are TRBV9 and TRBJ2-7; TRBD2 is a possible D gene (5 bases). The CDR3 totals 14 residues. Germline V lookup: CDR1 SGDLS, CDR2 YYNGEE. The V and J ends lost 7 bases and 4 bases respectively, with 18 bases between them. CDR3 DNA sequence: TGTGCCAGCGGGAGAGCGGACCCCGGGTACGAGCAGTACTTC. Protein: CASGRADPGYEQYF.

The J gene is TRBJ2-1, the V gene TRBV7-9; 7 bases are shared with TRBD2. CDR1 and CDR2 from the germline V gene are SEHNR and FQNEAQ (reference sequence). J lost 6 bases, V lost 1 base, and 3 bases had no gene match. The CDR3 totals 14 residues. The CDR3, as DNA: TGTGCCAGCAGCTTAGATGCGGGAGTCAATGAGCAGTTCTTC. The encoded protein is CASSLDAGVNEQFF.

The CDR3 is CASSPRLAGGPVRTYNEQFF. The CDR3 DNA reads TGTGCCAGCAGTCCGAGACTAGCGGGGGGGCCTGTCAGGACCTACAATGAGCAGTTCTTC. The rearrangement uses TRBV6-1 and TRBJ2-1; TRBD2 aligns across 14 bases. The length of the CDR3 is 20 residues. V was clipped by 5 bases and J by 2 bases; unmatched bases: 14. Germline V gene data show CDR1 as MNHNS and CDR2 as SASEGT.

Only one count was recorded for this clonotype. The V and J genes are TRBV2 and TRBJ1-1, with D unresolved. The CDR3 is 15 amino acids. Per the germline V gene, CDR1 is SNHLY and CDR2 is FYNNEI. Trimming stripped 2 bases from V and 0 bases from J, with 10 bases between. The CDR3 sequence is CASSESLGLNTEAFF. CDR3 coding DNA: TGTGCCAGCAGTGAATCTTTAGGCCTGAACACTGAAGCTTTCTTT.

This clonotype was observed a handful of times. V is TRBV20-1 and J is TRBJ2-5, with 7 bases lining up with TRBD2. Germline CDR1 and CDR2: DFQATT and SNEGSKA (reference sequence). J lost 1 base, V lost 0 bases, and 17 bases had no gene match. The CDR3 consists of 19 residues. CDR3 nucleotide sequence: TGCAGTGCTAGAGATCGACTAGCTAAGTCCCAGAGGGCCCAAGAGACCCAGTACTTC. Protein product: CSARDRLAKSQRAQETQYF.